This record covers a single T cell receptor beta chain. This clone was observed a few times. Its recognized antigen is unknown. No much larger clonotype is one base removed from it; base qualities were not supplied. The entry originates in a study of pediatric ulcerative colitis (dated by TCRdb to between 2017 and 2020). In terms of the full investigation: Pancolitis was present in over 5 ulcerative colitis patients and left-sided colitis in two, and histology consistent with ulcerative colitis was found in all of these patients. Ten or so newly diagnosed, treatment-naive pediatric ulcerative colitis patients and four non-IBD control children each provided paired blood and rectal samples. Using the Pediatric Ulcerative Colitis Activity Index, two patients were classed as having mild disease, four as having moderate disease and three as having acute severe colitis.

Broad study findings and their caveats: T cells from blood may have been included in the rectal pinch biopsies, particularly in patients with overt colitis. A couple of patients' blood samples yielded substantially fewer templates for technical reasons and were excluded from blood-rectal overlap analysis. Repertoires were derived from total lymphocyte DNA, so rare subsets such as regulatory T cells may have patterns not reflected. Controls, mild-moderate and acute severe colitis patients were separated by rectal repertoire features, and reduced rectal diversity due to clonal expansions was observed in acute severe colitis. With only four individuals, the healthy control group was small. A couple of rectal CDR3 clonotypes turned up in every ulcerative colitis patient but in none of the controls. Clonal overlap between a subject's own blood and rectum was significantly greater in ulcerative colitis patients than in controls, which suggests more T cell trafficking to inflamed tissue.

One to two pinch biopsies were taken from the rectum for research during colonoscopy. Ulcerative colitis patients had received no immunosuppressive medication before the diagnostic colonoscopy. Before DNA isolation, rectal biopsies were subjected to proteinase K digestion. The Wizard kit (Promega) was used to extract genomic DNA from blood and intestinal samples. For this chain, trimming is 5 bases at the V end and 7 bases at the J end, and the number of junction bases without a gene match is 6. Reading from cysteine to phenylalanine, the CDR3 counts 14 amino acids. Only the CDR3 portion is preserved as DNA: 42 bases, with reading frame beginning at the first base. Via the germline V gene (reference sequence), CDR1 is MNHEY and CDR2 SMNVEV. Rearranged CDR3 beta regions were amplified from genomic DNA with multiplex V and J primers using the immunoSEQ TRB Survey service. To keep sequencing depth equal across samples, survey-level depth of up to 500,000 reads per sample was applied. The libraries were purified, combined into pools and sequenced with Illumina technology. The study's processing was this. immunoSEQ online tools were used for productive clonality, sample overlap, pairwise scatters, CDR3 beta length, V/D/J gene usage and productiveness. Calculated diversity was defined as the number of unique rearrangements divided by total templates times 100, and Shannon and Simpson indices were additionally computed. Z-score normalized data were analyzed by principal component analysis with the R prcomp function and the ggbiplot package. Morisita's index was used to quantify blood-rectal clonal overlap within each subject. In its TCRdb copy, this immuneACCESS table keeps in-frame sequences only and misses some clones. Where compared with another copy, unresolved V genes explain less than half of these, and the others have no known cause. V, J and clone size derive from that table, while D and trimming were established from the DNA sequence. The sample profile shows fewer than 30,000 clones; roughly 70% of them were found once. The ten largest account for around 7.8% of the sample.

Sequencing was carried out using gut tissue. The TCR comes from a boy between 5 and 17 years old with severe ulcerative colitis. The chain uses TRBV27 and TRBJ1-3, with TRBD1 matching 9 junction bases. The CDR3 in this case is CASSAHRGQNTIYF. The DNA sequence is given as TGTGCCAGCAGTGCCCACAGGGGGCAGAACACCATATATTTT.